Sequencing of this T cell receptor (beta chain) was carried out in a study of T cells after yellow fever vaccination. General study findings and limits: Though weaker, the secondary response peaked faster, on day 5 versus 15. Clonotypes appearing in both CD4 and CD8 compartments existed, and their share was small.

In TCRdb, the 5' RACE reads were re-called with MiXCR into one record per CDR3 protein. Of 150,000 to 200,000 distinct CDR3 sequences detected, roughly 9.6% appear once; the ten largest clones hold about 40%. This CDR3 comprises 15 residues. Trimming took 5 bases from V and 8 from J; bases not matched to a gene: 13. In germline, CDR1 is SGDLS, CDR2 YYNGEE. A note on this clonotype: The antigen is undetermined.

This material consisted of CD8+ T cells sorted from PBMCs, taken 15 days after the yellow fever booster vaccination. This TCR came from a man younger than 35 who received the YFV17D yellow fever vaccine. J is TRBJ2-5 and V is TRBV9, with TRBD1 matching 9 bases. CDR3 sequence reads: CASSPRDRVRNTQYF. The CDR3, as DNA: TGTGCCAGCAGTCCCCGGGACAGGGTACGGAATACCCAGTACTTC.